These T cell receptor beta chains were read from a single sample in a study of blood T cell repertoires in COVID-19. Assay used: immunoSEQ multiplex PCR; TCRdb lists only in-frame clones, some missing. The data contain about 50,000 clones, less than 80% of them singletons. The sample taken for sequencing was peripheral blood. These receptors came from a man aged 65 to 85 with acute or convalescent COVID-19. CDR3s include the opening cysteine and the closing phenylalanine or tryptophan. The D gene is left open where the match is weak. Rows may omit the clone size; those that give it use once, few, many or a size class.

V,D,J,size,DNA,CDR3
TRBV29-1,-,TRBJ2-3,-,TGCAGCGTCTGGGGAGGACAGGAAAGCACAGATACGCAGTATTTT,CSVWGGQESTDTQYF
TRBV4-2,-,TRBJ2-3,-,TGTGCCAGCAGCCAAGGCCTGGTGGGAGTTACAGATACGCAGTATTTT,CASSQGLVGVTDTQYF
TRBV7-9,-,TRBJ1-3,few,TGTGCCAGCAGACAGAAAATAGAAGACACCATATATTTT,CASRQKIEDTIYF
TRBV19,-,TRBJ2-5,-,TGTGCCAGTAGTATACAGGGTACTGGGTACCAAGAGACCCAGTACTTC,CASSIQGTGYQETQYF
TRBV7-8,-,TRBJ1-5,-,TGTGCCAGCAGCCTGTATGACAGTCTCAATCAGCCCCAGCATTTT,CASSLYDSLNQPQHF
TRBV11-2,-,TRBJ2-7,few,TGTGCCAGCAGCTTATCGCCGGGGGACGAGCAGTACTTC,CASSLSPGDEQYF
TRBV28,-,TRBJ1-3,-,TGTGCCAGCGGGGCTGGGGGGGCTACTGGAAACACCATATATTTT,CASGAGGATGNTIYF
TRBV10-3,TRBD2,TRBJ2-1,-,TGTGCCATCAGTGAGTCTCCTCCAGGGCTAGCGGTATACAATGAGCAGTTCTTC,CAISESPPGLAVYNEQFF
TRBV20-1,-,TRBJ2-7,-,TGCAGTGCTAGGCGAGGGAACGAGCAGTACTTC,CSARRGNEQYF
TRBV24-1,-,TRBJ1-2,few,TGTGCCACCAGTGATTTTTCACAAGACTATGGCTACACCTTC,CATSDFSQDYGYTF
TRBV7-2,-,TRBJ2-5,-,TGTGCCAGCAGCTTAGTGGCCCCCCAAGAGACCCAGTACTTC,CASSLVAPQETQYF
TRBV18,TRBD1,TRBJ1-3,-,TGTGCCAGCTCACCCGGACAGGGATACTCTGGAAACACCATATATTTT,CASSPGQGYSGNTIYF
TRBV5-4,TRBD2,TRBJ2-1,-,TGTGCCAGCAGCACCCCCGTTAACCTACGGGGGGGGCAGTTCTTC,CASSTPVNLRGGQFF
TRBV6-1,TRBD2,TRBJ2-2,-,TGTGCCAGCAGTGAAAGGGGTAGCGGGAGACTGGGCACCGGGGAGCTGTTTTTT,CASSERGSGRLGTGELFF
TRBV13,TRBD1,TRBJ1-1,-,TGTGCCAGCAGCGGACAGGGTATGAACACTGAAGCTTTCTTT,CASSGQGMNTEAFF
TRBV30,-,TRBJ1-2,-,TGTGCCTGGAGCTTACAGGGAGTTGACTATGGCTACACCTTC,CAWSLQGVDYGYTF
TRBV18,-,TRBJ1-1,-,TGTGCCAGCTCCCCCATGTCGGGGGCTGAAGCTTTCTTT,CASSPMSGAEAFF
TRBV10-3,TRBD2,TRBJ2-3,-,TGTGCCATCAGGCTAGCGGGAGAGACAGATACGCAGTATTTT,CAIRLAGETDTQYF
TRBV7-4,TRBD2,TRBJ2-3,-,TGTGCCAGCAGCTTGACCGGGGACTGGCTAGCGGGAGATTGTGGAGATACGCAGTATTTT,CASSLTGDWLAGDCGDTQYF
TRBV2,TRBD1,TRBJ1-6,-,TGTGCCAGCAGTGAACAGGGGGGCTCTATGAATAATTCACCCCTCCACTTT,CASSEQGGSMNNSPLHF
TRBV5-1,TRBD2,TRBJ2-1,-,TGCGCCAGCAGCTTGGCGCCTAGCGGTACTGTCTACAATGAGCAGTTCTTC,CASSLAPSGTVYNEQFF
TRBV7-3,TRBD2,TRBJ2-3,-,TGTGCCAGCAGCTTAGGTAGCGGGGGCACAGATACGCAGTATTTT,CASSLGSGGTDTQYF
TRBV5-5,-,TRBJ1-4,many,TGTGCCAGCAGCGGTATCAGGGGTACTAATGAAAAACTGTTTTTT,CASSGIRGTNEKLFF
TRBV4-1,-,TRBJ2-7,few,TGCGCCAGCAGCCAAGCGGACAGATTCTACGAGCAGTACTTC,CASSQADRFYEQYF
TRBV9,TRBD2,TRBJ2-3,-,TGTGCCAGCAGCCCGGTTCCTAGCGGTGATACGCAGTATTTT,CASSPVPSGDTQYF
TRBV28,-,TRBJ2-5,-,TGTGCCTTGGGGATGCAGGGCCCGTTGGCCCGACGGGAGACCCAGTACTTC,CALGMQGPLARRETQYF
TRBV27,-,TRBJ2-7,-,TGTGCCAGCAGTGGGAGGTTGGGGTTTCGAGAGCAGTACTTC,CASSGRLGFREQYF
TRBV7-3,TRBD2,TRBJ2-3,-,TGTGCCAGCAGCTTAACTGTAGCGGGAGTAGATACGCAGTATTTT,CASSLTVAGVDTQYF
TRBV6-5,-,TRBJ1-2,-,TGTGCCAGCAGTTACCAGGGAGGAAAAGGTGGCTACACCTTC,CASSYQGGKGGYTF
TRBV11-3,-,TRBJ2-7,few,TGTGCCAGCAGCTTAGTTTATGGAGAGGACGAGCAGTACTTC,CASSLVYGEDEQYF
TRBV25-1,-,TRBJ2-7,-,TGTGCCAGCAGACAAACCGGGTTCTCCTACGAGCAGTACTTC,CASRQTGFSYEQYF
TRBV28,TRBD1,TRBJ1-6,-,TGTGCCAGCAGTTTAGTGGGGACAGGCCTTAGCTCCTATAATTCACCCCTCCACTTT,CASSLVGTGLSSYNSPLHF
TRBV6-5,-,TRBJ2-7,once,TGTGCCAGTTCCCTCGCGGGCATCAACGAGCAGTACTTC,CASSLAGINEQYF
TRBV5-6,TRBD2,TRBJ2-7,-,TGTGCCAGCAGCTCGCTAGCGGGGGGGTTCTCCTACGAGCAGTACTTC,CASSSLAGGFSYEQYF
TRBV2,TRBD2,TRBJ2-1,-,TGTGCCAGCAGTCACAGCACTAGCGGGGGCCACAATGAGCAGTTCTTC,CASSHSTSGGHNEQFF
TRBV7-3,-,TRBJ2-1,-,TGTGCCAGCAGCTTAATCCCGGTTGGTGAGCAGTTCTTC,CASSLIPVGEQFF
TRBV12-5,-,TRBJ2-2,-,TGTGCTAGTGCCCCTCAAGGGGTGCCCGGGGAGCTGTTTTTT,CASAPQGVPGELFF
TRBV19,-,TRBJ1-5,-,TGTGCCAGTAGTATGTCGGGGGAACAGCCCCAGCATTTT,CASSMSGEQPQHF
TRBV7-2,TRBD2,TRBJ2-1,-,TGTGCCAGCAGCCTAGCGGGAGGGCCTGAGTATGAGCAGTTCTTC,CASSLAGGPEYEQFF
TRBV19,-,TRBJ1-3,once,TGTGCCAGTAGTACTCCGGGACTCAGCTCTGGAAACACCATATATTTT,CASSTPGLSSGNTIYF
TRBV5-8,-,TRBJ2-2,few,TGTGCCAGCAGGGCTTGGGGGCGGGCGAACACCGGGGAGCTGTTTTTT,CASRAWGRANTGELFF
TRBV7-2,TRBD1,TRBJ1-3,-,TGTGCCAGCAGCTTAGTCAACAGGGGTATTAGTGGAAACACCATATATTTT,CASSLVNRGISGNTIYF
TRBV6-6,TRBD1,TRBJ1-6,-,TGTGCCAGCAGCCCCACAGGGGGCAATTCACCCCTCCACTTT,CASSPTGGNSPLHF
TRBV6-2/TRBV6-3,-,TRBJ2-2,few,TGTGCCAGCAGTTACGACGACAGCACCGGGGAGCTGTTTTTT,CASSYDDSTGELFF
TRBV10-3,-,TRBJ1-1,-,TGTGCCACGGAGAAGGTCATGAACACTGAAGCTTTCTTT,CATEKVMNTEAFF
TRBV30,TRBD1,TRBJ1-1,-,TGTGCCTGGAGGGGACAGTTGAACACTGAAGCTTTCTTT,CAWRGQLNTEAFF
TRBV15,TRBD2,TRBJ2-7,once,TGTGCCACCAGCCCGGGACTATACTACGAGCAGTACTTC,CATSPGLYYEQYF
TRBV28,-,TRBJ2-5,-,TGTGCCAGCAGGCCCATGTATCGAGGGAAGACCCAGTACTTC,CASRPMYRGKTQYF
TRBV5-4,-,TRBJ2-5,-,TGTGCCAGCCATACCACTCTTGGGCGTGGAGAGACCCAGTACTTC,CASHTTLGRGETQYF
TRBV19,-,TRBJ1-1,-,TGTGCCAGTAGTCAGACAGTTCTGAACACTGAAGCTTTCTTT,CASSQTVLNTEAFF
TRBV27,-,TRBJ2-6,few,TGTGCCAGCAGTTTTACAGGGCTCTCTGGGGCCAACGTCCTGACTTTC,CASSFTGLSGANVLTF